Presented here are 17 T cell receptor beta chains from one specimen sequenced in a study of T cells in Graves' hyperthyroidism and ophthalmopathy (dated by TCRdb to between 2017 and 2020). Library preparation employed multiplex PCR. TCRdb shows the sequencer as Illumina HiSeq 2000. The TCR beta CDR3 regions were amplified from RNA transcripts. The first round of RT-PCR for the TCR CDR3 was performed with the HTBI primer set and the Qiagen OneStep RT-PCR kit. TCRdb trimmed the raw reads at Q25, called clones with MiXCR and kept productive beta chains. Duplicate CDR3 protein sequences are folded into a single record with the most common DNA and genes. The sample yields around 700,000 distinct CDR3 sequences; roughly a third were counted once. The leading ten clones occupy around a third of the sample. The sample comprised blood. These receptors all come from a woman between 40 and 50 years old with Graves' hyperthyroidism.

This clonotype was seen many times. The chain uses TRBV29-1 and TRBJ1-1, with unresolved D. Trimming stripped 2 bases from V and 0 bases from J, with 7 bases between. This CDR3 contains 13 residues. Germline CDR1 SQVTM, CDR2 ANQGSEA. Written as DNA, the CDR3 is TGCAGCGTTGAACGGGCGATGAACACTGAAGCTTTCTTT. Translated, it gives CSVERAMNTEAFF.

This clonotype was seen repeatedly, ten times or more. One end of the junction does not line up with germline, which may come from a read error. This chain uses TRBV7-7 with TRBJ2-5; a weak D match, TRBD1 (5 bases). The CDR3 is made up of 16 amino acids. Germline-derived CDR1 and CDR2 are SSHAT and FNYEAQ (reference sequence). CDR3 nucleotides: TGTGCTAGCAGCTTAGCCCCCCAGGGCTCAGGCGAGACCCAGTACTTC. Translating gives CASSLAPQGSGETQYF.

This clonotype was recorded at least ten times. V and J are TRBV7-9 and TRBJ1-1; no firm D call. With 6 bases removed from V and 7 bases from J, the gap between germline ends came to 15 bases. CDR3 length: 13 residues. The V gene's germline CDR1 is SEHNR and CDR2 FQNEAQ (reference sequence). DNA of the CDR3: TGTGCCAGCAGTAAGGGTCGACGTGTTGAAGCTTTCTTT. Residues: CASSKGRRVEAFF. Using reference TRBV7-9 and TRBJ1-1 for the parts outside the CDR3, the full variable domain is DTGVSQNPRHKITKRGQNVTFRCDPISEHNRLYWYRQTLGQGPEFLTYFQNEAQLEKSRLLSDRFSAERPKGSFSTLEIQRTEQGDSAMYLCASSKGRRVEAFFGQGTRLTVV.

The genes are TRBV20-1 and TRBJ1-1; D gene ambiguous. This CDR3 comprises 13 residues. With 4 bases removed from V and 0 bases from J, the gap between germline ends came to 9 bases. CDR1 is DFQATT, CDR2 SNEGSKA, per germline (reference sequence). The chain's CDR3 is CSANRALNTEAFF. CDR3 in DNA: TGCAGTGCTAACCGGGCCTTGAACACTGAAGCTTTCTTT.

This clonotype was detected ten times or more. The chain is built from TRBV29-1 and TRBJ2-7; 10 nucleotides line up with TRBD1. Trimming removed 5 bases from V and 0 bases from J; junction bases left unmatched: 10. The V gene's germline CDR1 is SQVTM and CDR2 ANQGSEA. The CDR3 is 16 amino acids. Here the CDR3 reads CSVRGQGPYSSYEQYF. The CDR3 coding sequence is TGCAGCGTTCGGGGACAGGGGCCCTACAGCTCCTACGAGCAGTACTTC.

This clonotype was found once. Mismatch with germline at one junction end may stem from a read error. CDR3 coding DNA: TGTGCCAGCAGTCTCCGTTACCAGCTCCAGCATTTT. Its translation: CASSLRYQLQHF. The chain links TRBV12-3 or TRBV12-4 to TRBJ1-5; no clear D gene. The CDR3 extends over 12 amino acids.

The table lists this clonotype with many counts. The chain links TRBV6-5 to TRBJ1-5; D remains unclear. Trimming took 5 bases from V and 6 from J, leaving 8 bases between them. Looked up from germline, CDR1 is MNHEY and CDR2 is SVGAGI. This CDR3 contains 12 residues. CDR3 loop: CASSTGLQPQHF. CDR3 DNA sequence: TGTGCCAGCAGTACGGGCCTTCAGCCCCAGCATTTT.

The chain combines TRBV4-3 with TRBJ2-7; D is ambiguous. The CDR3 consists of 13 residues. In germline, CDR1 is LGHNA, CDR2 YSLEER. V shed 0 bases and J shed 3 bases, with 6 bases lying between them. The CDR3 reads CASSQDESYEQYF. The DNA of the CDR3 is TGCGCCAGCAGCCAAGATGAAAGCTACGAGCAGTACTTC.

This clonotype was detected a few times. V is TRBV19 and J is TRBJ1-1; possible D gene TRBD1, 6 bases. V was cut by 3 bases and J by 6 bases, with 17 bases left in between. The CDR3 sequence is 15 residues long. The germline V gene has CDR1 LNHDA and CDR2 SQIVND (reference sequence). DNA of the CDR3: TGTGCCAGTAGTATCCTGGGGGCGCGGCGGTCTGAAGCTTTCTTT. This codes for CASSILGARRSEAFF.

This clonotype was detected only a few times. This chain joins TRBV18 and TRBJ1-5; D perhaps matches TRBD1 (5 bases). V lost 6 bases, J lost 2 bases, and 8 bases lay in between. CDR1 KGHSH and CDR2 LQKENI come from the germline V gene. There are 13 residues in the CDR3. CDR3 region: CASSAGGNQPQHF. CDR3 DNA sequence: TGTGCCAGCTCTGCGGGGGGCAATCAGCCCCAGCATTTT.

CDR3 residues: CASSVGGGTNQPQHF. The DNA for the CDR3 is TGTGCCAGCAGCGTAGGGGGGGGAACTAATCAGCCCCAGCATTTT. This rearrangement joins TRBV9 to TRBJ1-5, with TRBD1 as a possible D gene (5 bases). This CDR3 region has 15 residues. From germline, CDR1 is SGDLS and CDR2 YYNGEE. V shed 0 bases and J shed 4 bases, with 11 bases lying between them.

V usage is TRBV20-1 and J usage is TRBJ1-1; D uncertain. Germline V CDR1 and CDR2: DFQATT, SNEGSKA (reference sequence). The CDR3 loop spans 11 amino acids. V was clipped by 3 bases and J by 4 bases, with 6 bases between them. The CDR3 DNA reads as TGCAGTGCTAGTCAGATCACTGAAGCTTTCTTT. Translating gives CSASQITEAFF.

In this sample, this clonotype turned up a few times. V and J are TRBV29-1 and TRBJ2-1; no definite D call. The germline V gene has CDR1 SQVTM and CDR2 ANQGSEA. The V end lost 5 bases, the J end lost 6 bases, and 14 bases lay between the germline ends. CDR3 size: 13 residues. CDR3 sequence reads: CSVRSTLPNEQFF. Written as DNA, the CDR3 is TGCAGCGTTAGGTCCACCCTACCCAATGAGCAGTTCTTC.

CDR3 region: CASSNGLGVGYEQYF. CDR3 nucleotides: TGTGCCAGCAGTAACGGACTTGGGGTGGGCTACGAGCAGTACTTC. The chain combines TRBV6-1 with TRBJ2-7; maybe TRBD2 (5 bases). The V gene's germline CDR1 is MNHNS and CDR2 SASEGT. The CDR3 is made up of 15 amino acids. V was pared by 5 bases and J by 3 bases, with 17 bases between.

This clonotype showed up many times. The genes are TRBV29-1 and TRBJ2-7; D is perhaps TRBD1 or TRBD2 (6 bases each). The CDR3 has 14 residues. The germline V and J ends were trimmed by 6 bases and 2 bases, with 17 bases remaining between them. CDR1 is SQVTM, CDR2 ANQGSEA, per germline. The CDR3 nucleotides read TGCAGCGTCACTACAGGGAGGAGGACCTACGAGCAGTACTTC. It specifies CSVTTGRRTYEQYF.

About this clonotype itself: Germline and junction disagree at one end, which may indicate a read error. This CDR3 reads CASSYSSGQAAYTF. CDR3 DNA sequence: TGTGCCAGCAGTTACTCTTCGGGACAGGCGGCCTACACCTTC. This chain uses TRBV10-3 with TRBJ1-2, with TRBD1 matching over 8 bases. There are 14 residues in the CDR3. In germline, CDR1 is ENHRY, CDR2 SYGVKD.

This clonotype was recorded a few times. The chain combines TRBV20-1 with TRBJ1-6, with D perhaps matching TRBD1 (6 bases). Looked up from germline, CDR1 is DFQATT and CDR2 is SNEGSKA (reference sequence). V lost 6 bases, J lost 0 bases, and 12 bases lay in between. The CDR3 has 15 residues. This CDR3 is CSADSLSSYNSPLHF. The CDR3 DNA sequence: TGCAGTGCGGACAGTTTAAGCTCCTATAATTCACCCCTCCACTTT.